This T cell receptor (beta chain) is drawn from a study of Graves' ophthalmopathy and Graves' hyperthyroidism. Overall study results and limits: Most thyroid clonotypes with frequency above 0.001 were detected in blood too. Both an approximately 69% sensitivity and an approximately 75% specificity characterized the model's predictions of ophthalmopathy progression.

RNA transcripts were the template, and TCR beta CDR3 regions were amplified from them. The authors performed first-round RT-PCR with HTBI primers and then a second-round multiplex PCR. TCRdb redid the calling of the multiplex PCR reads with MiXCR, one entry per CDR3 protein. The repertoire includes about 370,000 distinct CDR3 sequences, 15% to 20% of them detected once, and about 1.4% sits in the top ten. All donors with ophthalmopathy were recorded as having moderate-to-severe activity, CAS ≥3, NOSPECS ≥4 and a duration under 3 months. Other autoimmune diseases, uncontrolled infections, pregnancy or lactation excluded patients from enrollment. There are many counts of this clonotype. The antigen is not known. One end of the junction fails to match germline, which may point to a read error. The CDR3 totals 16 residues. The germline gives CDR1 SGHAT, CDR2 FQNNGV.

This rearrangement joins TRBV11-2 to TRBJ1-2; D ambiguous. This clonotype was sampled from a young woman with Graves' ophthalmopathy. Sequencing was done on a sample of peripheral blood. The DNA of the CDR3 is TGTGCCGGCAGCTTCACCCTGGGGTACCTTGGGTATGGCTACACCTTC. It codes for CAGSFTLGYLGYGYTF.